Included here is one TCR beta chain sequence, with context. Its target is not known. A much bigger clone sits one base away, suggesting this may be a read error. This entry comes from a study of identical twins. Template switching added a universal primer site; cDNA carried unique molecular identifiers. TCRdb itself ran the 5' RACE reads through MiXCR, one entry per CDR3 protein. The sample shows approximately 690,000 distinct CDR3 sequences, 5.5% to 6.5% of them seen only once. The germline gives CDR1 ENHRY, CDR2 SYGVKD. The CDR3 is made up of 14 amino acids. Whole-study findings and limits: Researchers reported weaker excess twin sharing in beta out-of-frame sequences. There was an excess of low generation probability in the out-of-frame alpha sequences that twins shared. Insertions were fewer in abundant cord blood beta clonotypes, whereas memory repertoires showed none of this pattern.

The sample consisted of naive T cells sorted from blood. The J gene is TRBJ2-5, the V gene TRBV10-3, with 8 bases that match TRBD1. The sequence came from a man younger than 35 in good health. CDR3 protein: CASATGEYQDTQYF. CDR3 in DNA: TGTGCCAGCGCGACAGGGGAGTACCAAGATACCCAGTACTTC.